The clone carrying this TCR beta chain was counted only a few times. Primed by a sample-barcoded 5' primer and a J-beta primer mix, a second PCR proceeded for about 7 to 12 cycles. Each of the samples gave a minimum of 3 million paired-end reads that contained CDR3. From the 5' RACE reads, TCRdb called clonotypes with MiXCR, one entry per CDR3 protein. The sample holds fewer than 1,000,000 distinct CDR3 sequences, about half seen once. This entry belongs to a study of blood T cells in healthy people across ages. Every participating donor contributed roughly 9.6 milliliters of peripheral blood through a draw. The V and J ends lost 3 bases and 5 bases respectively, with 13 bases between them. This CDR3 comprises 14 residues.

The chain employs TRBV12-3 or TRBV12-4 and TRBJ2-5; TRBD1 might be the D (5 bases). The sample was blood. The sequence was obtained from a man older than 75 in good health. The CDR3 DNA reads as TGTGCCAGCAGTTTCTCTCAGGGTCAGGAGACCCAGTACTTC. Translated: CASSFSQGQETQYF.